This TCR beta chain was captured in a study of cytomegalovirus exposure and HLA in healthy donors (dated by TCRdb to 2016 to 2017). Study-level background: An earlier analysis of approximately 640 of the donors reported 250 to 300 Gb of sequence data and 120 million or so unique TCR beta sequences from about 179 million T cells. An early release covering some 640 HLA-typed donors comprised 300 to 350 gigabases of sequencing data and tens of millions of unique TCR sequences. Of the 350 to 400 genotyped donors, 81% fell in the genetic ancestry cluster associated with self-reported Caucasian donors. The study was designed to test whether signatures of past pathogen exposure could be identified by cataloging public T cell receptors. Using immunosequencing, the study profiled T cell repertoires from about 620 subjects and related those repertoires to cytomegalovirus serostatus. Along with the approximately 670-subject first cohort, a separate validation cohort of approximately 110 different subjects was used. The study combined high-throughput TCR immunosequencing, statistical association of individual TCRs with disease status, and machine learning to predict cytomegalovirus infection status. In a later analysis, previously published TCR beta repertoires from fewer than 750 donors were re-analyzed and high-resolution HLA genotyping was added so that TCR occurrence patterns could be studied. Rather than using new phenotypic data, the later analysis identified candidate immune exposures from TCR beta sequences and from how often those sequences occurred across donors. An earlier analysis of 587 of the donors used high-throughput TCR beta sequencing to judge whether each TCR beta V gene segment behaved as functional or pseudogenic. Donor age, sex, ethnicity and CMV serostatus were collected together with the repertoire data. Genome-wide SNP genotypes for about 60% of the roughly 700 donors were used in a later genetic analysis, which treated that subset as a discovery cohort. Every discovery cohort repertoire had been produced on one sequencing platform. Both class I and class II loci were covered by HLA typing, at four-digit resolution. The number of donors typed differed by locus, with 629-630 for A, B, C, DRB1 and DQB1, around 520 for DQA1, 600 to 610 for DPA1, and over 400 for DPB1. Several DR-DQ haplotypes were treated as single units for association and clustering because of strong linkage in the cohort. Across some 400 genotyped donors of the cohort, an average of 235,054 unique TCR beta nucleotide sequences per donor were sequenced, and about a sixth of those sequences were non-productive.

Library preparation employed the immunoSEQ multiplex PCR assay. The multiplex PCR relied on a mix of 60 forward primers for TCR Vbeta segments and 13 reverse primers for TCR Jbeta segments. The CDR3 region of rearranged TCR beta genes was amplified from genomic DNA with a multiplex PCR assay. Amplified TCR beta libraries were sequenced as 87-base-pair reads on the Illumina HiSeq System. On the authors' methods: A later analysis counted around 72 million unique TCR beta chains across the 650 to 700 repertoires, and some 11 million of these chains were shared by at least two donors. Raw reads were error-corrected and collapsed into unique sequences by a nearest-neighbor algorithm in which closely related sequences were merged to remove PCR and sequencing errors. V, D and J gene segments were assigned by aligning CDR3 sequences to IMGT reference sequences. For a sequence to be retained, at least a six-nucleotide match to both a V gene segment and a J gene segment was required. A rearrangement counted as productive if the CDR3 had no stop codons and remained in frame with V and J, and every other rearrangement counted as non-productive. CDR3 was defined by IMGT convention, running from the second conserved V-encoded cysteine to the conserved J-encoded phenylalanine. The earlier analysis of about 590 of the donors excluded sequences that lacked an unambiguous match to a single V gene segment. An earlier analysis of 550 to 650 of the donors classified V segments as functional when productive rearrangements were above 56.7% and as segregating when the standard deviation between donors was above 5%. A statistical classification framework was built to diagnose cytomegalovirus status from the catalog of TCR beta chain sequences. A later analysis assigned V and J genes by comparing TCR nucleotide sequences with IMGT/GENE-DB human TR gene sequences. In a later analysis, CDR3 sequences and most-parsimonious VDJ recombination scenarios were assigned using the TCRdist pipeline. In a later analysis, every TCR beta chain was defined by the combination of its CDR3 amino acid sequence and its V-gene family, and reads without a unique V-gene family were dropped. In a later analysis, fewer than 650 highly shared, low-generation-probability nucleotide sequences were removed to address suspected cross-contamination and a sequencing artifact. In a later analysis, a clonal expansion index was calculated for each public chain from normalized within-repertoire ranks of inferred template counts. Generation probabilities in a later analysis came from a VDJ recombination model fitted to out-of-frame rearrangements, and those results were checked against IGoR. Hypergeometric tests were used in a later analysis to score TCR-TCR, TCR-HLA and TCR-CMV co-occurrence, with a repertoire-size bias correction applied to the TCR pairs. To estimate false discovery rates, a later analysis permuted the HLA or CMV assignments 20 times. In a later analysis, co-occurring TCRs were grouped using DBSCAN, and TCRdist sequence similarity was added for clustering within HLA-allele-positive subsets. Repertoires with fewer than 30,000 or more than 120,000 public chains were left out of co-occurrence clustering, as were roughly five repertoires with anomalous nucleotide sharing. The clones in this table, taken by TCRdb from immuneACCESS, are in-frame only. Not every clone is retained; where verified, under half of the shortfall comes from an unresolved V gene, and the cause of the rest is unknown. The DNA gave D and trimming, while V, J and clone size come from that table. In this sample the table shows some 120,000 clones, more than 65% of which occur a single time. The ten largest clones add up to 4.5% to 6% of the sample.

In total, roughly 710 healthy bone marrow donors made up the cohort. At the time of sampling, every cohort member was nominally healthy, though immune exposures that went unrecorded were likely present. The donor was CMV seropositive and belonged to the group of over 250 seropositive cohort members. Each donor provided a peripheral blood sample, and peripheral blood mononuclear cells were used for TCR beta sequencing. The Qiagen DNeasy Blood Extraction Kit was used to extract genomic DNA from the blood cell samples. General findings and caveats noted by the study authors: Because counts were too low, roughly 18 rarely observed V segments, including chromosome 9 orphons, were left out of the earlier analysis of 587 of the donors. A cluster of highly shared sequence variants was judged likely to represent a technical artifact of the sequencing pipeline. The presence/absence analyses assumed that sequencing depth was roughly uniform across donors, and that assumption may not be true. Most TCR sequences were seen in very few donors, while some public TCRs were found in many individuals. A further reported finding was that TCR beta sequences accurately predicted the HLA-A and HLA-B alleles for most subjects in the first cohort. Most CMV-associated TCR beta chains appeared to be HLA-restricted in a later analysis, and the HLA associations seemed to be driven largely by CMV exposure. The only immune exposure information available for the cohort was CMV serostatus. When HLA alleles, especially DR and DQ, strongly co-occurred, TCR associations were difficult to assign to individual alleles. The classifier was reported to diagnose cytomegalovirus status with high specificity and sensitivity in both the original cohort and the validation cohort. In this cohort, only TCR beta chains were sequenced, and detectable features were limited by the absence of alpha or paired-chain data. Linkage disequilibrium might explain the correlated functional status among segregating V segments, but an unknown experimental factor could not be excluded. Some IMGT-functional V segments, including TRBV6-2 and TRBV6-3, could not be told apart with the 87-base-pair reads, so those segments were excluded. In a later genetic analysis, a missense DCLRE1C variant was associated with V-gene and J-gene trimming of TCR beta chains, and the association was replicated in an independent cohort. HLA typing was unavailable for some donors at each locus, so association tests used only the typed subset. In vitro tests confirmed that a few of the cytomegalovirus-associated TCR beta chains recognize cytomegalovirus antigens. Compared with equally common non-associated chains, HLA-associated TCR beta chains in a later analysis were more clonally expanded and had lower generation probabilities. In an earlier analysis of about 550 of the donors, most TCR beta V segments were observed in productive rearrangements about 90% or about 30% of the time, broadly matching IMGT annotations. A later analysis found that TCR association rates varied across HLA loci, with DRB1 alleles showing the most associated TCRs and HLA-C alleles the fewest. According to a later analysis, parvovirus B19, influenza, CMV and Epstein-Barr virus appeared linked to several top co-occurrence clusters. Specific HLA alleles were associated with around 18,000 TCR beta sequences at a false discovery rate of 0.05 in a later analysis. In the study, some 180 TCR beta chains were listed as associated with cytomegalovirus. It was suggested by the authors that the approach could potentially be generalized to other disease states and immunological phenotypes. In a later genetic analysis, fewer N-insertions in productive TCRs were reported among donors in an Asian-associated ancestry cluster than the approximately 670-donor mean.

For this clone: Its binding antigen is unknown. Base qualities were left out, and no much larger clone turns up one base away. This same CDR3 is encoded by further DNA sequences in the sample.

From cysteine to phenylalanine, the CDR3 is 14 amino acids long. Only the CDR3 portion is preserved as DNA: 42 bases, with reading frame beginning at the first base. Looking up the germline V gene yields CDR1 SGHNT and CDR2 YENEEA. Unmatched junction bases come to 4, with V trimmed by 5 bases and J by 5 bases. The receptor chain draws on TRBV11-3 and TRBJ2-5; TRBD2 matches 11 bases in the middle. The TCR sequence derives from a man in his late teens or twenties in good health and CMV-seropositive. Material for sequencing was PBMCs. The sequence in DNA is TGTGCCAGCAGCCTAGCGGGGGGACTGGAGACCCAGTACTTC. Translation gives CASSLAGGLETQYF.